The 16 T cell receptor beta chains given below trace back to one sample, sequenced in a study of blood T cell repertoires in COVID-19. Method: immunoSEQ multiplex PCR; TCRdb's copy keeps in-frame clones and lacks some. The sample yields about 220,000 clones, 82% seen once. The sample was PBMCs or T cells enriched from blood (not recorded which). The receptors were gathered from a woman aged 60-70 years who had recovered from COVID-19.

The rearrangement joins TRBV3-1 (or the pseudogene TRBV3-2) to TRBJ1-2, with 7 bases fitting TRBD1. Losses at the gene ends were 4 bases for V and 2 bases for J; bases not matched to a gene: 7. This CDR3 spans 15 amino acids. The germline V gene has CDR1 LGHDT and CDR2 YNNKEL (reference sequence). The chain's CDR3 is CASSPDSGQNYGYTF. Written as DNA, the CDR3 is TGTGCCAGCAGCCCCGACTCGGGACAGAACTATGGCTACACCTTC.

The sample holds one count of this clone. The genes are TRBV19 and TRBJ2-5; the match to TRBD2 covers 10 bases. The CDR3 consists of 15 residues. Germline V gene lookup returns CDR1 LNHDA and CDR2 SQIVND (reference sequence). J was trimmed by 5 bases and V by 5 bases; bases with no gene match: 8. The CDR3 protein is CASSAPRTSGETQYF. DNA of the CDR3: TGTGCCAGTAGTGCCCCTCGGACTAGCGGCGAGACCCAGTACTTC.

The chain employs TRBV21-1 and TRBJ2-7; the table's D call, TRBD1, has no DNA check behind it. TRBV21-1 is classified as a pseudogene. CDR3 length: 16 amino acids. The DNA of the CDR3 is TGTGCCAGCAGCAAAGCAGACCGGGACAGGGCTCACGAGCAGTACTTC. Residues: CASSKADRDRAHEQYF.

The CDR3 spells CASSQDRGTRDEQYF. The CDR3 DNA reads as TGTGCCAGCAGCCAAGATCGGGGGACGCGCGACGAGCAGTACTTC. This chain links TRBV4-2 with TRBJ2-7; D is perhaps TRBD2 (6 bases). This CDR3 is 15 amino acids long. Between the trimmed V and J ends, which lost 0 bases and 5 bases, there was a span of 14 bases. CDR1 and CDR2 from the germline V gene are LGHNA and YNFKEQ.

This clone was counted a single time. V gene TRBV10-3 combines with J gene TRBJ1-4; 9 bases map to TRBD1. The CDR3 has 15 residues. The V gene's germline CDR1 is ENHRY and CDR2 SYGVKD. Germline trimming cut 7 bases from V and 8 bases from J; bases unmatched to any gene: 11. Written as DNA, the CDR3 is TGTGCCATCAAGAGGGGACAGGGTTCAGGGGAAAAACTGTTTTTT. The encoded protein is CAIKRGQGSGEKLFF.

This clone was seen a single time. This rearrangement joins TRBV2 to TRBJ1-6, with 10 bases identical to TRBD1. Looked up from germline, CDR1 is SNHLY and CDR2 is FYNNEI. The length of the CDR3 is 14 residues. The V segment lost 6 bases and the J segment 10 bases; nucleotides outside the gene matches: 6. CDR3 bases: TGTGCCAGCAGCTGGGACAGGGGTGAATCACCCCTCCACTTT. Amino acids: CASSWDRGESPLHF.

Only one count was recorded for this clone. The same CDR3 also results from other DNA sequences found in this sample. The chain employs TRBV19 and TRBJ1-2, with D hard to call. The CDR3 is 13 amino acids. The germline gives CDR1 LNHDA, CDR2 SQIVND (reference sequence). Between the trimmed V and J ends, which lost 0 bases and 4 bases, there was a span of 6 bases. The CDR3 DNA sequence: TGTGCCAGTAGTATAGATATTAGCTATGGCTACACCTTC. This encodes CASSIDISYGYTF.

This clone has a single count. The chain joins TRBV25-1 to TRBJ1-2, with 10 positions matching TRBD1. The V gene end was trimmed by 8 bases and the J gene end by 7 bases; junction bases not matched to a gene: 10. In germline, CDR1 is MGHDK, CDR2 SYGVNS. The CDR3 runs 14 residues. CDR3 in DNA: TGTGCCAGCGTGGACAGGGGGAGTGGTGGTGGCTACACCTTC. Translated, it gives CASVDRGSGGGYTF.

This rearrangement joins TRBV5-4 to TRBJ1-1, with unresolved D. V lost 2 bases and J 1 base, leaving 9 bases between the germline ends. The CDR3 sequence is 14 residues long. The germline CDR1 and CDR2 sequences are SGHNT and YYREEE (reference sequence). The CDR3 loop reads CASSFFRENTEAFF. CDR3 in DNA: TGTGCCAGCAGCTTTTTCCGGGAGAACACTGAAGCTTTCTTT.

The V and J genes are TRBV5-4 and TRBJ2-7, with 11 bases matching TRBD2. Germline V CDR1 and CDR2: SGHNT, YYREEE (reference sequence). With 4 bases clipped from V and 10 bases from J, the junction kept 10 bases outside the gene matches. The CDR3 extends over 14 amino acids. The CDR3 loop reads CASSAGTSGLHQYF. Here the CDR3 DNA reads TGTGCCAGCAGCGCCGGGACTAGCGGACTCCACCAGTACTTC.

CDR3 nucleotides: TGTGCCAGCTCGCGTTCGGGGATGGGTCGGTATGAGCAGTTCTTC. This gives the protein CASSRSGMGRYEQFF. This chain joins TRBV18 and TRBJ2-1, with a weak D call TRBD2 (5 bases). CDR1 is KGHSH and CDR2 is LQKENI in the germline V gene. The CDR3 loop spans 15 amino acids. V was cut by 6 bases and J by 8 bases, with 20 bases left in between.

The rearrangement links TRBV2 to TRBJ1-1; maybe TRBD1 (6 bases). CDR1 is SNHLY, CDR2 FYNNEI, per germline. Trimming shortened V by 6 bases and J by 1 base, and 15 bases separated the two germline ends. CDR3 length equals 15 residues. DNA for the CDR3: TGTGCCAGCAGCGAACAGGGCCCCCAGAACACTGAAGCTTTCTTT. Translated: CASSEQGPQNTEAFF. The full variable domain, its missing parts supplied by reference TRBV2 and TRBJ1-1, is EPEVTQTPSHQVTQMGQEVILRCVPISNHLYFYWYRQILGQKVEFLVSFYNNEISEKSEIFDDQFSVERPDGSNFTLKIRSTKLEDSAMYFCASSEQGPQNTEAFFGQGTRLTVV.

The chain links TRBV5-1 to TRBJ2-2; 11 bases are shared with TRBD1. This CDR3 comprises 16 residues. The V gene end was trimmed by 3 bases and the J gene end by 3 bases; junction bases not matched to a gene: 4. The germline V gene has CDR1 SGHRS and CDR2 YFSETQ. The CDR3 sequence is CASSWTGGVDTGELFF. In DNA form, the CDR3 reads TGCGCCAGCAGCTGGACAGGGGGCGTGGACACCGGGGAGCTGTTTTTT.

J is TRBJ1-5 and V is TRBV7-2, with 7 bases that match TRBD1. The junction had 9 bases not matched to a gene; V was cut back by 4 bases and J by 6 bases. Germline V gene sequence: CDR1 SGHTA, CDR2 FQGNSA. The CDR3 extends over 15 amino acids. In DNA, the CDR3 is TGTGCCAGCAGCTGGAACACAGGGGTCGGTCAGCCCCAGCATTTT. Protein sequence: CASSWNTGVGQPQHF.

This rearrangement joins TRBV5-5 to TRBJ1-1; D unresolved. With 1 base removed from V and 1 base from J, the gap between germline ends came to 8 bases. CDR3 length: 14 residues. In germline, CDR1 is SGHKS, CDR2 YYEKEE (reference sequence). In nucleotides, the CDR3 is TGTGCCAGCAGCTTGACGACTGCGAACACTGAAGCTTTCTTT. Encoded protein: CASSLTTANTEAFF.

The V call is TRBV9, the J call TRBJ1-3; D remains unclear. Germline V gives CDR1 SGDLS, CDR2 YYNGEE. The V end was cut by 2 bases, the J end by 0 bases, with 9 bases between. This CDR3 region has 15 residues. CDR3 loop: CASSVRSGSGNTIYF. CDR3 nucleotide sequence: TGTGCCAGCAGCGTCCGCTCGGGCTCTGGAAACACCATATATTTT.